Included here is one T cell receptor beta chain sequence, with context. The junction differs from germline at one of its ends, possibly a read error. Template material for amplifying TCR beta CDR3 regions consisted of RNA transcripts. First-round RT-PCR with HTBI primers amplified the TCR CDR3 region. TCRdb called the multiplex PCR reads again in MiXCR, with one record for every CDR3 protein. The sample lists roughly 700,000 distinct CDR3 sequences, roughly a third occurring once. The sample originates from a study of T cells in Graves' hyperthyroidism and ophthalmopathy. The patients, who ranged from 18 to 65 in age, presented with newly diagnosed hyperthyroidism lasting under 2 months. PBMCs were collected from a roughly 10 ml volume of fresh peripheral blood. CDR3 size: 17 residues. Germline V gene data show CDR1 as ENHRY and CDR2 as SYGVKD.

The receptor was derived from a woman in her thirties or forties with Graves' hyperthyroidism. The chain carries TRBV10-3 and TRBJ2-2, with D perhaps matching TRBD2 (6 bases). Material: blood. This CDR3 reads CASSYGGRGILFRELFF. CDR3 coding DNA: TGTGCCAGCAGTTACGGAGGGCGGGGAATTCTATTTCGGGAGCTGTTTTTT.